Below, 10 T cell receptor beta chains from the same sample are listed, as sequenced in a study of T cells after yellow fever vaccination. TCRdb re-called the 5' RACE reads through MiXCR, storing one row per CDR3 protein. Among about 300,000 distinct CDR3 sequences listed, around 6.8% were seen once. The specimen comprised PBMCs, sampled roughly 45 days after the first yellow fever vaccination. These receptors came from a man younger than 30 who received the YFV17D yellow fever vaccine.

This clonotype appeared a few times. CDR3 in DNA: TGTGCCAGCAGTTACACGGGGGGGCACGTAGGTGAGCAGTTCTTC. This translates into CASSYTGGHVGEQFF. The rearrangement links TRBV6-2 or TRBV6-3 to TRBJ2-1; 8 bases fit TRBD2. The CDR3 covers 15 residues. Trimming removed 2 bases from V and 9 bases from J; junction bases left unmatched: 9. Germline-derived CDR1 and CDR2 are MNHEY and SVGEGT.

This sequence joins TRBV5-1 and TRBJ2-1; D is uncertain. V was shortened by 4 bases and J by 3 bases, with 14 bases between the two germline ends. The CDR3 length is 15 residues. Per germline, CDR1 SGHRS and CDR2 YFSETQ. The CDR3 DNA reads as TGCGCCAGCAGCCCCCTCCCCAGAAACTACAATGAGCAGTTCTTC. It codes for CASSPLPRNYNEQFF.

This clonotype came up many times. The rearrangement uses TRBV20-1 and TRBJ2-7; D remains ambiguous. The V end lost 1 base, the J end lost 7 bases, and 20 bases lay between the germline ends. Looked up from germline, CDR1 is DFQATT and CDR2 is SNEGSKA (reference sequence). The CDR3 has 15 amino acids. The CDR3: CSARGGGLKSWEQYV. CDR3 DNA: TGCAGTGCTAGAGGAGGTGGGCTAAAGTCTTGGGAGCAGTACGTC.

In its sample, this clonotype was seen a few times. The chain combines TRBV4-2 with TRBJ1-1; a weak D match, TRBD1 (5 bases). The V end lost 1 base, the J end lost 0 bases, and 12 bases lay between the germline ends. The CDR3 has 16 residues. Germline V gene sequence: CDR1 LGHNA, CDR2 YNFKEQ. The CDR3 bases are TGTGCCAGCAGCCAAGCTCGGGGGATCATGAACACTGAAGCTTTCTTT. It encodes CASSQARGIMNTEAFF.

CDR3 nucleotide sequence: TGCAGTGCTAGACTCACAGGGGAGACCCAGTACTTC. It is translated as CSARLTGETQYF. The chain couples TRBV20-1 to TRBJ2-5; D perhaps matches TRBD1 (6 bases). CDR1 is DFQATT and CDR2 is SNEGSKA in the germline V gene (reference sequence). The V and J ends lost 2 bases and 5 bases respectively, with 9 bases between them. There are 12 residues in the CDR3.

In this sample, this clonotype turned up many times. The rearrangement uses TRBV7-2 and TRBJ2-7; no clear D. The germline V and J ends were trimmed by 4 bases and 4 bases, with 11 bases remaining between them. The CDR3 contains 13 residues. CDR1 and CDR2 (germline): SGHTA, FQGNSA. CDR3 in amino acids: CASSSQDGYEQYV. The CDR3 DNA follows: TGTGCCAGCAGCTCGCAGGACGGGTACGAGCAGTACGTC.

The sample holds many counts of this clonotype. The chain employs TRBV7-2 and TRBJ2-7; D may correspond to TRBD1 or TRBD2 (5 bases each). There are 13 residues in the CDR3. Per germline, CDR1 SGHTA and CDR2 FQGNSA. Between the trimmed V and J ends, which lost 5 bases and 5 bases, there was a span of 13 bases. The CDR3 DNA is TGTGCCAGCAGCGTGATCCGGGGCAACGAGCAGTACTTC. Translation: CASSVIRGNEQYF.

This clonotype was observed a handful of times. V and J are TRBV3-1 and TRBJ2-3; 7 positions agree with TRBD2. The CDR3 extends over 17 amino acids. V lost 0 bases to trimming and J lost 2 bases; unmatched junction nucleotides: 8. Germline V gives CDR1 LGHDT, CDR2 YNNKEL (reference sequence). CDR3: CASSQERDGGFTDTQYF. The CDR3 DNA is TGTGCCAGCAGCCAAGAGCGTGACGGGGGGTTCACAGATACGCAGTATTTT.

This clonotype was detected only a few times. This rearrangement joins TRBV18 to TRBJ2-3; perhaps D is TRBD1 or TRBD2 (5 bases each). In germline, CDR1 is KGHSH, CDR2 LQKENI. V lost 5 bases and J 8 bases, leaving 17 bases between the germline ends. The CDR3 totals 14 residues. The CDR3, as DNA: TGTGCCAGCTCATCCCGGGACCCGCGGGCTACGCAGTATTTT. Translating gives CASSSRDPRATQYF.

V and J are TRBV21-1 and TRBJ2-1; TRBD1, the table's D call, was not compared with the DNA. TRBV21-1 is listed as a pseudogene. This CDR3 spans 19 amino acids. CDR3 amino acids: CASSKQGTHRDGPYNEQFF. The CDR3, as DNA: TGTGCCAGCAGCAAACAAGGGACCCACCGGGACGGCCCCTACAATGAGCAGTTCTTC.